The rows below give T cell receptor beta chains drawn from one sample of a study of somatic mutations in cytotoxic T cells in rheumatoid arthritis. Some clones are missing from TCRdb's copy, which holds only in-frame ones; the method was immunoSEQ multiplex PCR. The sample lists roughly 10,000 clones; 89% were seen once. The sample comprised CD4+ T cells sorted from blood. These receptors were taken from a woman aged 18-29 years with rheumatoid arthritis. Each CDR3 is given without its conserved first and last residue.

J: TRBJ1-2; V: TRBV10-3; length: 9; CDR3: AISGRGGYT
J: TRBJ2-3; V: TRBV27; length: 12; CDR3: ASSRLGSGDTQY
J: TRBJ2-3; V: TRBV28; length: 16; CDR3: ASSLNKWETKRTDTQY
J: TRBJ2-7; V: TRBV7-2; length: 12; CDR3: ASSLPAGGPEQY
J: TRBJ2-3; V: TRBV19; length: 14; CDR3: ASSERWGQGPDTQY
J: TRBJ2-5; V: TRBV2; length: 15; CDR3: ASRTGGPNGSGETQY
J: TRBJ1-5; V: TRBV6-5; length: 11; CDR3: ASSLFIGQPQH
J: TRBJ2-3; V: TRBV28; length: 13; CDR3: ASSLPERSTDTQY
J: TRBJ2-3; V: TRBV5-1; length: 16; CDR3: ASSYRTSGRSMTDTQY
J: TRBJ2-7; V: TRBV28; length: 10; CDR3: ASSQTRDEQY
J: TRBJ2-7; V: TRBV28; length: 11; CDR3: AIRTGGIDEQY
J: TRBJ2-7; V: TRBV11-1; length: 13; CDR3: ASSRRWGVDYEQY
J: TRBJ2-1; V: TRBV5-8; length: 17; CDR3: ASSFWGLAGTSSYNEQF
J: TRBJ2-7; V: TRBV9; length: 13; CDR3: ASSSQGGSSYEQY
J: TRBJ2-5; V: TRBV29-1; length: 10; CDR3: SVGTGYETQY
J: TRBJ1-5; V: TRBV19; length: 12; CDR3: ASKGRGLDQPQH
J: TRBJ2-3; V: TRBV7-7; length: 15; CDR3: ASSAGTSGARSDTQY
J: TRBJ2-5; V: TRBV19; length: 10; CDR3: ASGGGVETQY
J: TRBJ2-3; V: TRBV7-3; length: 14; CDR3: ASSLGAGGSTDTQY
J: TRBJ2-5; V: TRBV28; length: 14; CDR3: ALGKRTAIYQETQY
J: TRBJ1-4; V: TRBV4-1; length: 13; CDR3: ASSPRGAANEKLF
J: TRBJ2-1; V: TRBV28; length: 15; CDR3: ASISWTSGRAANEQF
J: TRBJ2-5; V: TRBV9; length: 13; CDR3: ASSVGGTGGETQY
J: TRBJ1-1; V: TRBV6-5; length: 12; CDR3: ASQDRGLNTEAF
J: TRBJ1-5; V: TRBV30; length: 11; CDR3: AWRAGGNQPQH
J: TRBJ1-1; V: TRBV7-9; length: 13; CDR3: ASSIYRQVVPEAF
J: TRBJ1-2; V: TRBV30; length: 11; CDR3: AWSQWTGNRYT
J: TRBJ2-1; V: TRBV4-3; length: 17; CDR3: ASSQDFGLAGAGYNEQF
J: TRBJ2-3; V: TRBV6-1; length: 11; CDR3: ASRWTGTDTQY
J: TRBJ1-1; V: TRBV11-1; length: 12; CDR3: ASSRGQEGSEAF
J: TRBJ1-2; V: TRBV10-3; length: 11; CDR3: AISESDRTGYT